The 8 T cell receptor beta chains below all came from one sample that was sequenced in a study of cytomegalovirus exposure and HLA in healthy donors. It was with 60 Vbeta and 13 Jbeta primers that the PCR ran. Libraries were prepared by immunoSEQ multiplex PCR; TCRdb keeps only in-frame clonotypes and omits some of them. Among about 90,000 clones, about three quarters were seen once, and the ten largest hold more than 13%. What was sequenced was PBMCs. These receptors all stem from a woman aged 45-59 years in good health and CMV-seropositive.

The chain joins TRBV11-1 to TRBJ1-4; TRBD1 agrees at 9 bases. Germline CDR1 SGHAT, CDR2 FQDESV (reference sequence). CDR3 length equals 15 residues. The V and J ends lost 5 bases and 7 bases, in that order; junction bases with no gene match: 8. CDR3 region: CASSVQGANGEKLFF. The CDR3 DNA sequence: TGTGCCAGCAGCGTACAGGGGGCGAATGGTGAAAAACTGTTTTTT.

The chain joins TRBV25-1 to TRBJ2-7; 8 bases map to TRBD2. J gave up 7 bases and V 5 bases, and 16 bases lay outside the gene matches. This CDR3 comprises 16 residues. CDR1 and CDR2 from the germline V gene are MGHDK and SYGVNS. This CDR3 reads CASSWGIAGGTPEQYF. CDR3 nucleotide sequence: TGTGCCAGCAGTTGGGGAATTGCGGGGGGTACGCCGGAGCAGTACTTC.

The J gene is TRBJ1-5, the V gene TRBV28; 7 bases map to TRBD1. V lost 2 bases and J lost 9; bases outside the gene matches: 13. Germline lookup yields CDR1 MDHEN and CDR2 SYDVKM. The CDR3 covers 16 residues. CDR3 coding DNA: TGTGCCAGCAGTTTAGGGACAGACAGGTGGGGAGGGCCCCAGCATTTT. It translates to CASSLGTDRWGGPQHF.

The CDR3 DNA is TGTGCCAGTAGTATAGATTTTCAGGCCGAGCAGTACTTC. Residues: CASSIDFQAEQYF. The chain uses TRBV19 and TRBJ2-7; D remains unclear. CDR1 is LNHDA and CDR2 is SQIVND in the germline V gene (reference sequence). Trimming cost V 0 bases and J 6 bases, with 9 bases left between them. The CDR3 loop spans 13 amino acids.

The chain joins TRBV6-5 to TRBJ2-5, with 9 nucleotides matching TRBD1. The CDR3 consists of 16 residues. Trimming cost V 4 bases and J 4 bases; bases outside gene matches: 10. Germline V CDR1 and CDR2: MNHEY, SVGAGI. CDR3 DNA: TGTGCCAGCAGTTTGGCGGGACAGGGCGGGGGAGAGACCCAGTACTTC. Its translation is CASSLAGQGGGETQYF.

CDR3 DNA sequence: TGTGCCAGCAGCTTATATTCCAATGAGCAGTTCTTC. Its translation: CASSLYSNEQFF. The genes are TRBV11-1 and TRBJ2-1, with unresolved D. Germline V gene data show CDR1 as SGHAT and CDR2 as FQDESV (reference sequence). Trimming cost V 2 bases and J 6 bases, with 5 bases left between them. The CDR3 runs 12 residues.

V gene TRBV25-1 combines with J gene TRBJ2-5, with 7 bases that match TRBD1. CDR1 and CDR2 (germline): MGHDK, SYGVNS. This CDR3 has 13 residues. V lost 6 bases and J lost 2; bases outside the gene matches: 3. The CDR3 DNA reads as TGTGCCAGCAGCGGGACAGAGCAAGAGACCCAGTACTTC. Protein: CASSGTEQETQYF.

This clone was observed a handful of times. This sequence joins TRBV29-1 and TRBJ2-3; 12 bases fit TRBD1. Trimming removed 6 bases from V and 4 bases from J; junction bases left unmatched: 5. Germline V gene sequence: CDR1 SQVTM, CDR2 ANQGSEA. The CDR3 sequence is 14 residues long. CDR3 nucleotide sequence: TGCAGCGTGGGGGACAGGGGGCCATCAGATACGCAGTATTTT. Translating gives CSVGDRGPSDTQYF.